This T cell receptor beta chain is drawn from a study of T-cell memory formation after mild COVID-19. Findings of the study overall: That cross-reactive memory joined was suggested by some responding clones appearing in pre-infection memory.

Germline CDR1 is KGHSY and CDR2 is FQNENV. The CDR3 loop spans 15 amino acids. The V end was cut by 0 bases, the J end by 1 base, with 9 bases between. TCRdb reanalysed the 5' RACE reads using MiXCR and keeps one entry per CDR3 protein. The top ten clones hold about two fifths of a sample with about 82,000 distinct CDR3 sequences, around 15% of them seen once. For this clonotype: Its cognate antigen is unknown.

This receptor was identified in a man younger than 35 who had mild COVID-19 (a few samples of this study predate the infection). Cell type and time point are not known. Sample: PBMCs or a T cell subset sorted from them (not recorded which). The chain has TRBV16 and TRBJ1-1; D remains unclear. The CDR3 protein is CASSQSYGPNTEAFF. The CDR3 DNA reads as TGTGCCAGCAGCCAATCGTACGGGCCGAACACTGAAGCTTTCTTT.